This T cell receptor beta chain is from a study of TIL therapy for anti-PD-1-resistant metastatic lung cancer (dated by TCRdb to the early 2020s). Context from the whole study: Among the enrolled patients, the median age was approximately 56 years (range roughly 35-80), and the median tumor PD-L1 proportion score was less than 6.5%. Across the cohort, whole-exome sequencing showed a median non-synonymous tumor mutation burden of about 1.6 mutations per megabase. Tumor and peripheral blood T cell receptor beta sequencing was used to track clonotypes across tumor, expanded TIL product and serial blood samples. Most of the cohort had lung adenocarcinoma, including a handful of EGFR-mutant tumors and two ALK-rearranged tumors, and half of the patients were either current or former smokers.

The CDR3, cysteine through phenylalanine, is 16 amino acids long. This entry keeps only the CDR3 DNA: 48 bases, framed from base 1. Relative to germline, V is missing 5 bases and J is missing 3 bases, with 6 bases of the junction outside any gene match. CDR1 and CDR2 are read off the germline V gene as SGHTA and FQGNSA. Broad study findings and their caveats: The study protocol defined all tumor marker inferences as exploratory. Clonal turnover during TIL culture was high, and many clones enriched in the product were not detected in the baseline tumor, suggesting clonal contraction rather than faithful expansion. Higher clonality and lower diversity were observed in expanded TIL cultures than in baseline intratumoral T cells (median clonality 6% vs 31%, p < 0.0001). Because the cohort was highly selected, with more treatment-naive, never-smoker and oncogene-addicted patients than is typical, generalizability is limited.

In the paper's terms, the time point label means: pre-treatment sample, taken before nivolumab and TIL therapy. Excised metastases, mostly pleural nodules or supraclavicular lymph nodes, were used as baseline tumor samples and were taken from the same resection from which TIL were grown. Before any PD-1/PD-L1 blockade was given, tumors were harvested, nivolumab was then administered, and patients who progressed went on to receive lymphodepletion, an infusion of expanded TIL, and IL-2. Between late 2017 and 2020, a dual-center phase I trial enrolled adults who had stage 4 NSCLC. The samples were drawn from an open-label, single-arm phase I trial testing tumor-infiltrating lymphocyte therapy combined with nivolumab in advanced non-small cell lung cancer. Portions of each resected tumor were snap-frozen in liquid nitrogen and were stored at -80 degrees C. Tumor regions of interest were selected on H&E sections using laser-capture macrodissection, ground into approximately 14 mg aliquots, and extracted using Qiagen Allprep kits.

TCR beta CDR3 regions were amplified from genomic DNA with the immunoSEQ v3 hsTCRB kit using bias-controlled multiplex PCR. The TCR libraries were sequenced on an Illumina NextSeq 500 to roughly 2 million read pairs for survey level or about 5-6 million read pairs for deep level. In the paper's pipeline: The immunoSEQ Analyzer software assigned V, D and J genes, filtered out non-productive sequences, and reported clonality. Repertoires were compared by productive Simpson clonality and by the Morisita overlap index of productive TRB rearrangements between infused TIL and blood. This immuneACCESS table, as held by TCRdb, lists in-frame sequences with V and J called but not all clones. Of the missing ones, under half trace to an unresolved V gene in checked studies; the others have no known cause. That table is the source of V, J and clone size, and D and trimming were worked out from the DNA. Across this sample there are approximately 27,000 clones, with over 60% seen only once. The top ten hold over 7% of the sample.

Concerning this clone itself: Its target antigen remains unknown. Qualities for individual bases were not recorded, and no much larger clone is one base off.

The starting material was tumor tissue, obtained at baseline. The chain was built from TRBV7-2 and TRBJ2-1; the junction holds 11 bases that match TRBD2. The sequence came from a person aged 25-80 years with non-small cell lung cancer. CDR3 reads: CASSPTLAGGYNEQFF. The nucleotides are TGTGCCAGCAGCCCCACGCTAGCGGGGGGCTACAATGAGCAGTTCTTC.